The text below deals with one T cell receptor beta chain. Germline V gene sequence: CDR1 MNHEY, CDR2 SVGAGI. Trimming shortened V by 9 bases and J by 5 bases, and 10 bases separated the two germline ends. The length of the CDR3 is 11 residues. This sample is part of a study of blood T cell repertoires in COVID-19. Study in general: Samples came from the United States, Italy and Spain, spanning acute and convalescent COVID-19. PBMCs, B-cell-depleted T cells, or T cells were the source of the cDNA or gDNA that made up the material.

Per the authors' pipeline: For nucleated cells, counts were estimated from reference gene primer amplification. Data came from immunoSEQ multiplex PCR; TCRdb stores just in-frame clones and leaves some out. Clone size and V and J calls were adopted from that table, with D and trimming inferred from the DNA. The sample has 110,000 or so clones, approximately 81% seen once. The specimen was peripheral blood. The gene calls are TRBV6-5 and TRBJ1-1; D is unresolved. This TCR was sampled from a man aged 40-49 years with acute or convalescent COVID-19. The CDR3 spells CASWTGTEAFF. CDR3 DNA sequence: TGTGCCAGTTGGACTGGGACTGAAGCTTTCTTT.